Each of the 10 T cell receptor beta chains below was sequenced from the same sample in a study of circulating and synovial CD4+ cells in juvenile arthritis. This table comes from immunoSEQ multiplex PCR, and its TCRdb copy is limited to in-frame clones, with some not included. The sample has tens of thousands of clones; 90% to 95% are singletons. The sample taken for sequencing was CD4+ T cells from blood. The receptor set was obtained from a human donor with juvenile idiopathic arthritis.

The chain combines TRBV6-5 with TRBJ2-4; D gene uncertain. The germline V and J ends were trimmed by 0 bases and 0 bases, with 9 bases remaining between them. Germline CDR1 MNHEY, CDR2 SVGAGI. The CDR3 totals 16 residues. Here the CDR3 reads CASSYSNSVAKNIQYF. The CDR3 nucleotides are TGTGCCAGCAGTTACTCCAATTCGGTAGCCAAAAACATTCAGTACTTC.

The V and J genes are TRBV2 and TRBJ2-5, with 15 bases lining up with TRBD2. The germline V gene encodes CDR1 SNHLY and CDR2 FYNNEI. The CDR3 sequence is 17 residues long. Trimming took 5 bases from V and 1 from J; bases not matched to a gene: 5. CDR3 amino acids: CASSWTSGGGSQETQYF. Here the CDR3 DNA reads TGTGCCAGCAGTTGGACTAGCGGGGGGGGGAGCCAAGAGACCCAGTACTTC.

As to this clone: The same CDR3 also results from other DNA sequences found in this sample. This chain connects TRBV5-1 to TRBJ1-6; 8 nucleotides match TRBD1. V was clipped by 0 bases and J by 13 bases; unmatched bases: 12. This CDR3 region has 16 residues. Germline V gene sequence: CDR1 SGHRS, CDR2 YFSETQ. The DNA of the CDR3 is TGCGCCAGCAGCTTGGGGAAGGTAGACAGGGGTTCCCCCCTCCACTTT. Amino acids: CASSLGKVDRGSPLHF.

The genes are TRBV6-5 and TRBJ2-3; the D is unclear. V was cut by 7 bases and J by 2 bases, with 4 bases left in between. This CDR3 spans 11 amino acids. Germline V gene data show CDR1 as MNHEY and CDR2 as SVGAGI. CDR3 sequence: CASTLTDTQYF. The CDR3 coding sequence is TGTGCCAGCACTCTCACAGATACGCAGTATTTT.

The rearrangement uses TRBV5-1 and TRBJ1-3; D remains unclear. CDR1 SGHRS and CDR2 YFSETQ come from the germline V gene. The V end was cut by 1 base, the J end by 0 bases, with 14 bases between. This CDR3 is built from 17 residues. The CDR3 loop reads CASSLYPGATSGNTIYF. The CDR3 region has the DNA TGCGCCAGCAGCTTGTATCCGGGAGCGACCTCTGGAAACACCATATATTTT.

The CDR3 reads CTSSQPRVGRVGYSGNTEAFF. The CDR3 DNA reads as TGCACCAGCAGCCAACCCCGGGTCGGTAGGGTAGGGTATAGCGGGAACACTGAAGCTTTCTTT. J is TRBJ1-1 and V is TRBV1. TRBV1 is reported as a pseudogene. This CDR3 is 21 amino acids long.

The chain joins TRBV6-1 to TRBJ1-2; 7 bases align to TRBD1. The V segment lost 2 bases and the J segment 2 bases; nucleotides outside the gene matches: 8. In germline, CDR1 is MNHNS, CDR2 SASEGT. This CDR3 has 16 residues. CDR3 DNA: TGTGCCAGCAGTGAATTCCGTCAGGGGGAAAACTATGGCTACACCTTC. Residues: CASSEFRQGENYGYTF.

This chain uses TRBV9 with TRBJ2-1; 13 nucleotides line up with TRBD2. This CDR3 spans 17 amino acids. Per the germline V gene, CDR1 is SGDLS and CDR2 is YYNGEE. Trimming at V came to 3 bases and at J to 4 bases, leaving 7 bases not matched to a gene. The CDR3 nucleotides are TGTGCCAGCAGCGCGGGGACTAGCGGGGAAACTTACAATGAGCAGTTCTTC. Its translation is CASSAGTSGETYNEQFF.

The gene calls are TRBV30 and TRBJ2-3; D may be TRBD2 (5 bases). The CDR3 runs to 14 residues. CDR1 is GTSNPN and CDR2 is SVGIG in the germline V gene (reference sequence). V was shortened by 1 base and J by 0 bases, with 8 bases between the two germline ends. DNA for the CDR3: TGTGCCTGGAGTGGAGGGTCTAGCACAGATACGCAGTATTTT. As protein: CAWSGGSSTDTQYF.

The chain joins TRBV7-8 to TRBJ2-3, with 8 bases that match TRBD2. V lost 2 bases to trimming and J lost 3 bases; unmatched junction nucleotides: 7. The CDR3 loop spans 16 amino acids. Germline-derived CDR1 and CDR2 are SGHVS and FQNEAQ. This CDR3 reads CASSLLRGGLTDTQYF. CDR3 nucleotide sequence: TGTGCCAGCAGCTTATTGCGCGGGGGGCTGACAGATACGCAGTATTTT.